This T cell receptor (beta chain) is drawn from a study of cytomegalovirus exposure and HLA in healthy donors. In germline, CDR1 is SGDLS, CDR2 YYNGEE. V gave up 0 bases and J gave up 4 bases, with 10 bases separating them. CDR3 length equals 14 residues. Findings and limits, study-wide: Generally TCR sequences proved uncommon, though certain public TCRs appeared in numerous donors.

This clone was recorded only once. Its specificity is not known. It was with 60 Vbeta and 13 Jbeta primers that the PCR ran. Here immunoSEQ multiplex PCR was the method, and the copy in TCRdb shows in-frame clones only, minus some. The table includes approximately 190,000 clones, around 90% detected once. Sequenced sample: PBMCs. The chain links TRBV9 to TRBJ1-1; D might be TRBD1 (5 bases). This clonotype was obtained from a boy between 2 and 10 years old in good health and CMV-seronegative. The CDR3 loop reads CASSVDGDSTEAFF. The CDR3 DNA sequence: TGTGCCAGCAGCGTAGACGGTGACAGCACTGAAGCTTTCTTT.